These 30 T cell receptor beta chains were all obtained from the same sample, sequenced in a study of metastatic and nonmetastatic thyroid tumors. TCRdb reprocessed the PCR reads using MiXCR. Of over 25,000 clones listed, roughly 15% are singletons. None of the patients had undergone any treatment ahead of thyroid surgery. Source material: blood. The receptors shown here come from a male donor with papillary thyroid cancer or a benign thyroid nodule (not recorded which). Some clones in this sample may be carry-over from other donors' samples.

The table lists this clone with many counts. Other DNA sequences in this specimen translate into the identical CDR3. The rearrangement links TRBV5-1 to TRBJ2-5; 9 nucleotides line up with TRBD2. The germline V gene has CDR1 SGHRS and CDR2 YFSETQ. V lost 0 bases, J lost 1 base, and 4 bases stayed unmatched. There are 16 residues in the CDR3. This CDR3 is CASSLAPSGAQETQYF. The CDR3 DNA is TGCGCCAGCAGCTTGGCCCCTAGCGGGGCCCAAGAGACCCAGTACTTC.

This clone was observed many times. V usage is TRBV6-5 and J usage is TRBJ2-1; weak D call: TRBD2 (6 bases). The CDR3 length is 17 residues. Germline V gene data show CDR1 as MNHEY and CDR2 as SVGAGI. Trimming took off 5 bases at V and 3 bases at J, with 20 bases between the two ends. The CDR3 DNA is TGTGCCAGCAGTCACCCTGCGGGGCCCCTGAACTACAATGAGCAGTTCTTC. It is translated as CASSHPAGPLNYNEQFF.

In DNA form, the CDR3 reads TGTGCCAGCAGTGAAGTGGGTATCGAGCAGTACTTC. Translated, it gives CASSEVGIEQYF. V and J are TRBV2 and TRBJ2-7; D is undetermined. The germline V gene encodes CDR1 SNHLY and CDR2 FYNNEI. CDR3 length: 12 residues. Trimming stripped 1 base from V and 6 bases from J, with 7 bases between.

By share, this clone ranks as medium-sized. The chain combines TRBV20-1 with TRBJ1-1; possible D gene TRBD1, 5 bases. Per the germline V gene, CDR1 is DFQATT and CDR2 is SNEGSKA (reference sequence). The CDR3 consists of 15 residues. Deletions cut 2 bases from V and 0 bases from J, with 13 bases between. CDR3: CSARPRDGMNTEAFF. CDR3 in DNA: TGCAGTGCTAGACCCCGGGACGGAATGAACACTGAAGCTTTCTTT.

This clone was seen at least ten times. Other DNA sequences of this sample code for an identical CDR3. The rearrangement joins TRBV9 to TRBJ2-2, with D possibly being TRBD1 (6 bases). This CDR3 has 16 residues. Germline CDR1 SGDLS, CDR2 YYNGEE. Trimming took 1 base from V and 5 from J, leaving 15 bases between them. CDR3 DNA sequence: TGTGCCAGCAGCGTACGAGGGGGAACGGCAACCGGGGAGCTGTTTTTT. It is translated as CASSVRGGTATGELFF.

This clone came up many times. In nucleotides, the CDR3 is TGTGCCAGCAGCTCTAGACAGGGGTGGGCAACTAATGAAAAACTGTTTTTT. The encoded protein is CASSSRQGWATNEKLFF. V usage is TRBV7-9 and J usage is TRBJ1-4, with 8 nucleotides matching TRBD1. This CDR3 region has 17 residues. J was trimmed by 0 bases and V by 4 bases; bases with no gene match: 7. Germline lookup yields CDR1 SEHNR and CDR2 FQNEAQ (reference sequence). Using reference TRBV7-9 and TRBJ1-4 for the parts outside the CDR3, the full variable domain is DTGVSQNPRHKITKRGQNVTFRCDPISEHNRLYWYRQTLGQGPEFLTYFQNEAQLEKSRLLSDRFSAERPKGSFSTLEIQRTEQGDSAMYLCASSSRQGWATNEKLFFGSGTQLSVL.

This chain's CDR3 is CASSRSTGNTEAFF. The CDR3 DNA reads as TGCGCCAGCAGCCGATCGACAGGGAACACTGAAGCTTTCTTT. This sequence joins TRBV5-1 and TRBJ1-1; D might be TRBD1 (6 bases). The CDR3 is 14 residues long. CDR1 is SGHRS, CDR2 YFSETQ, per germline. The germline V and J ends were trimmed by 4 bases and 1 base, with 11 bases remaining between them.

This clone was seen at least ten times. The V gene is TRBV18, the J gene TRBJ2-7; D is unresolved. Trimming removed 0 bases from V and 0 bases from J, with 9 bases in between. This CDR3 spans 15 amino acids. Per the germline V gene, CDR1 is KGHSH and CDR2 is LQKENI. The CDR3 loop reads CASSPPQRSSYEQYF. The CDR3 nucleotides are TGTGCCAGCTCACCACCTCAGAGGAGCTCCTACGAGCAGTACTTC.

This clone was counted ten times or more. The chain employs TRBV5-1 and TRBJ2-7, with 8 bases fitting TRBD1. CDR3 length: 14 residues. The trim removed 4 bases at V and 4 bases at J, leaving 7 bases unmatched. Germline values: CDR1 SGHRS, CDR2 YFSETQ. DNA of the CDR3: TGCGCCAGCAGCCTGCCGGGACAGGATTACGAGCAGTACTTC. This gives the protein CASSLPGQDYEQYF.

This clone was observed at least ten times. V usage is TRBV30 and J usage is TRBJ1-1, with 8 positions matching TRBD1. The V gene end was trimmed by 3 bases and the J gene end by 1 base; junction bases not matched to a gene: 4. The CDR3 contains 14 residues. Germline V CDR1 and CDR2: GTSNPN, SVGIG (reference sequence). CDR3 in DNA: TGTGCCTGGAGATATGGACAGGGGAACACTGAAGCTTTCTTT. Its protein product is CAWRYGQGNTEAFF.

This clone was seen at least ten times. This may come from a read error, since a much larger clone is one base off. Other DNA variants within this sample encode the same CDR3. The chain has TRBV6-1 and TRBJ1-6; TRBD1 aligns across 9 bases. In germline, CDR1 is MNHNS, CDR2 SASEGT. V was pared by 5 bases and J by 9 bases, with 11 bases of the junction left unmatched. CDR3 length equals 16 residues. Here the CDR3 reads CASSNQGQGQGSPLHF. The CDR3 nucleotides are TGTGCCAGCAGTAACCAAGGACAGGGGCAGGGTTCACCCCTCCACTTT.

V gene TRBV20-1 combines with J gene TRBJ2-1; D gene ambiguous. CDR3 size: 14 residues. V lost 2 bases to trimming and J lost 3 bases, with 11 bases between them. CDR1 and CDR2 from the germline V gene are DFQATT and SNEGSKA (reference sequence). The CDR3 spells CSARILRFYNEQFF. DNA for the CDR3: TGCAGTGCTAGAATATTACGATTCTACAATGAGCAGTTCTTC.

This clone was detected ten times or more. The chain is built from TRBV3-1 and TRBJ2-7; 13 bases match TRBD2. The CDR3 runs to 16 residues. Germline-derived CDR1 and CDR2 are LGHDT and YNNKEL (reference sequence). J gave up 6 bases and V 4 bases, and 9 bases lay outside the gene matches. The CDR3 DNA reads TGTGCCAGCAGCCGTACTAGCGGGAGGGCGAGGGGCGAGCAGTACTTC. Its protein product is CASSRTSGRARGEQYF.

In regard to this clone: Compared with germline, one end of the junction differs, possibly owing to a read error. The CDR3, as DNA: TGTTCCAGCGACACAGGGTTCACCGGTGAGCTGTTTTTT. Translated, it gives CSSDTGFTGELFF. The rearrangement joins TRBV2 to TRBJ2-2; tentatively, D is TRBD1 (6 bases). This CDR3 is built from 13 residues. The V gene's germline CDR1 is SNHLY and CDR2 FYNNEI.

This clone was counted many times. The CDR3 loop reads CASSFGTGGGYGYTF. In DNA form, the CDR3 reads TGTGCCAGCAGCTTCGGGACAGGGGGCGGCTATGGCTACACCTTC. This chain joins TRBV7-9 and TRBJ1-2; 12 nucleotides align to TRBD1. Germline lookup yields CDR1 SEHNR and CDR2 FQNEAQ (reference sequence). V was pared by 3 bases and J by 4 bases, with 3 bases of the junction left unmatched. This CDR3 comprises 15 residues.

The sample holds many counts of this clone. The chain couples TRBV30 to TRBJ2-1; possible D gene TRBD2, 5 bases. Germline V gene sequence: CDR1 GTSNPN, CDR2 SVGIG (reference sequence). V lost 5 bases to trimming and J lost 3 bases, with 11 bases between them. The CDR3 spans 13 residues. In DNA, the CDR3 is TGTGCCTGGCAATCGGACTTCTACAATGAGCAGTTCTTC. Its protein product is CAWQSDFYNEQFF.

This clone is medium-sized in the sample. The V gene is TRBV12-3 or TRBV12-4, the J gene TRBJ2-7, with D unresolved. Trimming left V 8 bases short and J 2 bases short, with 7 bases between. The CDR3 contains 11 residues. The CDR3 DNA sequence: TGTGCCAGCGGGCAGACCTACGAGCAGTACTTC. Translated: CASGQTYEQYF.

This clone came up many times. The chain links TRBV7-9 to TRBJ2-1; D remains unclear. This CDR3 has 14 residues. The V end was cut by 5 bases, the J end by 1 base, with 9 bases between. CDR1 is SEHNR, CDR2 FQNEAQ, per germline (reference sequence). CDR3 nucleotides: TGTGCCAGCAGCCCTGGCGCTTCCTACAATGAGCAGTTCTTC. Encoded protein: CASSPGASYNEQFF.

At least ten counts were recorded for this clone. The chain joins TRBV7-3 to TRBJ2-3; D is possibly TRBD1 (5 bases). Germline assignment: CDR1 SGHTA and CDR2 FQGTGA. The CDR3 is 15 residues long. V was cut by 4 bases and J by 0 bases, with 11 bases left in between. The CDR3 region has the DNA TGTGCCAGCAGCTCCACAGGATCTAGCACAGATACGCAGTATTTT. Translated: CASSSTGSSTDTQYF.

This clone is categorized as medium-sized (0.01 to 0.1%). The rearrangement links TRBV19 to TRBJ1-2; D is possibly TRBD1 (5 bases). This CDR3 comprises 12 residues. Germline assignment: CDR1 LNHDA and CDR2 SQIVND (reference sequence). Deletions cut 10 bases from V and 7 bases from J, with 16 bases between. CDR3 nucleotide sequence: TGTGCCATCAGGGCAGAGGGATTTGGCTACACCTTC. Translating it yields CAIRAEGFGYTF.

This clone was picked up many times. The chain carries TRBV19 and TRBJ2-1; 9 positions match TRBD2. Germline CDR1 and CDR2: LNHDA and SQIVND (reference sequence). The CDR3 extends over 16 amino acids. With 1 base clipped from V and 7 bases from J, the junction kept 8 bases outside the gene matches. The DNA for the CDR3 is TGTGCCAGTAGTATAGTCGCGGGGGGGCCCCTTAATGAGCAGTTCTTC. Its protein is CASSIVAGGPLNEQFF. The full variable domain, with the rest looked up from reference TRBV19 and TRBJ2-1, is DGGITQSPKYLFRKEGQNVTLSCEQNLNHDAMYWYRQDPGQGLRLIYYSQIVNDFQKGDIAEGYSVSREKKESFPLTVTSAQKNPTAFYLCASSIVAGGPLNEQFFGPGTRLTVL.

Here the CDR3 reads CSVEMQGGQPQHF. The CDR3 DNA reads as TGCAGCGTTGAAATGCAGGGGGGACAGCCCCAGCATTTT. This sequence joins TRBV29-1 and TRBJ1-5; 7 bases map to TRBD1. The CDR3 spans 13 residues. Germline-derived CDR1 and CDR2 are SQVTM and ANQGSEA. With V trimmed by 2 bases and J by 7 bases, 5 bases remained unmatched.

This clone has a count of ten or more. This chain links TRBV3-1 with TRBJ2-7; perhaps D is TRBD1 or TRBD2 (5 bases each). V shed 0 bases and J shed 1 base, with 7 bases lying between them. This CDR3 is built from 14 residues. CDR1 is LGHDT and CDR2 is YNNKEL in the germline V gene (reference sequence). CDR3 amino acids: CASSQERGSYEQYF. CDR3 bases: TGTGCCAGCAGCCAAGAGAGGGGATCCTACGAGCAGTACTTC.

In nucleotides, the CDR3 is TGCAGTGCTAGAGTTGACAGGTACAATCAGCCCCAGCATTTT. Translation: CSARVDRYNQPQHF. J is TRBJ1-5 and V is TRBV20-1; weak D call: TRBD1 (6 bases). Germline assignment: CDR1 DFQATT and CDR2 SNEGSKA (reference sequence). Trimming shortened V by 1 base and J by 3 bases, and 10 bases separated the two germline ends. The CDR3 is 14 amino acids.

This clone was detected many times. The gene calls are TRBV6-1 and TRBJ2-6, with D maybe TRBD2 (6 bases). There are 14 residues in the CDR3. Germline-derived CDR1 and CDR2 are MNHNS and SASEGT. V lost 5 bases, J lost 4 bases, and 9 bases lay in between. The CDR3 protein is CASSLASGANVLTF. In nucleotides, the CDR3 is TGTGCCAGCAGTCTAGCGTCCGGGGCCAACGTCCTGACTTTC.

This clone was found many times. V and J are TRBV3-1 and TRBJ2-5; TRBD2 might be the D (7 bases). CDR1 and CDR2 (germline): LGHDT, YNNKEL (reference sequence). V gave up 0 bases and J gave up 5 bases, with 13 bases separating them. This CDR3 region has 15 residues. The CDR3 nucleotides are TGTGCCAGCAGCCAAGAAACGGGGGGCGTGGAGACCCAGTACTTC. Its protein product is CASSQETGGVETQYF.

This clone was counted a single time. A much larger clone lies one base from this, so it may be a read error. The chain joins TRBV5-4 to TRBJ1-2; TRBD1 agrees at 8 bases. Germline CDR1 and CDR2: SGHNT and YYREEE (reference sequence). This CDR3 has 13 residues. DNA of the CDR3: TGTGCCTGCAGCTTGGGGCAGGGGGCTGGCTACACCTTC. Amino acids: CACSLGQGAGYTF.

This clone was observed at least ten times. The chain couples TRBV24-1 to TRBJ2-1; tentatively, D is TRBD2 (6 bases). V was shortened by 6 bases and J by 2 bases, with 13 bases between the two germline ends. The germline gives CDR1 KGHDR, CDR2 SFDVKD. This CDR3 is built from 15 residues. The CDR3, as DNA: TGTGCCACCAGTCCCGTGGGGGGTCCCTACAATGAGCAGTTCTTC. Translating gives CATSPVGGPYNEQFF.

In its sample, this clone was seen many times. The V gene is TRBV7-9, the J gene TRBJ2-7, with 7 bases identical to TRBD1. V dropped 5 bases and J dropped 0; count of bases not matched to a gene: 19. Germline V gives CDR1 SEHNR, CDR2 FQNEAQ (reference sequence). The length of the CDR3 is 19 residues. The CDR3 is CASSRTGTALFSSSYEQYF. In DNA, the CDR3 is TGTGCCAGCAGCCGAACCGGGACAGCCTTATTCTCCAGCTCCTACGAGCAGTACTTC.

A note on this clone: Compared with germline, one end of the junction differs, possibly owing to a read error. The J gene is TRBJ2-3, the V gene TRBV27, with D perhaps being TRBD1 or TRBD2 (5 bases each). CDR1 is MNHEY, CDR2 SMNVEV, per germline (reference sequence). There are 18 residues in the CDR3. DNA for the CDR3: TGTGCCAGCAGTTTATCTGTTTCGTGGGACGGTCGCACAGATACGCTGTATTTT. Its translation is CASSLSVSWDGRTDTLYF.